A selection of T cell receptor beta chains follows, all from one sample in a study of shared clonotypes between healthy human individuals. Profiled with immunoSEQ multiplex PCR; TCRdb holds only in-frame clones, not every one. The sample contains around 690,000 clones, around 91% of which appear only once. Input material: memory CD8+ T cells from PBMCs. These receptors were collected from a man aged 18 to 30 in good health. Some clones in this sample may be carry-over from other donors' samples. The CDR3 runs from the conserved cysteine through the conserved F or W. Each record gives: D gene, clone size, V gene, J gene, CDR3 DNA, CDR3 protein. A D gene is named only where the DNA matches it firmly. Not every row has a clone size; where given, it reads once, few, many or a size class.

>NA|NA|TRBV9|TRBJ2-5
TGTGCCAGCAGCGAGCGAGGCTGGGAGACCCAGTACTTC
CASSERGWETQYF
>NA|NA|TRBV5-4|TRBJ2-7
TGTGCCAGCAGCCGAAAAAACATTGACAGGTCAACTACCTACGAGCAGTACTTC
CASSRKNIDRSTTYEQYF
>TRBD1|NA|TRBV6-1|TRBJ2-1
TGTGCCAGCAGCGTGGGACAGGGGATGCGGAATGAGCAGTTCTTC
CASSVGQGMRNEQFF
>TRBD2|few|TRBV6-4|TRBJ2-1
TGTGCCAGCAGTGACGGGGGGGGAGGTTACAATGAGCAGTTCTTC
CASSDGGGGYNEQFF
>NA|NA|TRBV27|TRBJ2-7
TGTGCCAGCAGTTTCGGGAAGGGATCCGCCGAGCAGTACTTC
CASSFGKGSAEQYF
>NA|NA|TRBV4-2|TRBJ2-7
TGTGCCAGCAGCCAAGAACCGGGACCAAGCTCCTACGAGCAGTACTTC
CASSQEPGPSSYEQYF
>TRBD1|NA|TRBV9|TRBJ2-7
TGTGCCAGCAGCGAGGGGACAGGGAATTCCTACGAGCAGTACTTC
CASSEGTGNSYEQYF
>TRBD2|NA|TRBV7-3|TRBJ2-1
TGTGCCAGCAGCCCGCTTCGGACTAGCGGGAGGACAAACAATGAGCAGTTCTTC
CASSPLRTSGRTNNEQFF
>NA|NA|TRBV19|TRBJ2-2
TGTGCCAGTAGTATGGTTCGCCCCGGGGGGGAGCTGTTTTTT
CASSMVRPGGELFF
>NA|NA|TRBV7-9|TRBJ1-1
TGTGCCAGCAGCTTAGAGACGGTACAAGCTTTCTTT
CASSLETVQAFF
>TRBD1|NA|TRBV27|TRBJ1-2
TGTGCCAGCAGAACAGGGGGCCTTGGCTACACCTTC
CASRTGGLGYTF
>NA|NA|TRBV25-1|TRBJ1-2
TGTGCCAGCAGTTCCCTTTCAAACTATGGCTACACCTTC
CASSSLSNYGYTF
>TRBD1|NA|TRBV28|TRBJ2-2
TGTGCCAGCAGTAAGAACAGGGGGCAGGACACCGGGGAGCTGTTTTTT
CASSKNRGQDTGELFF
>TRBD1|NA|TRBV18|TRBJ2-7
TGTGCCAGCTCCCCAGACAGGGGGCAGACCTACGAGCAGTACTTC
CASSPDRGQTYEQYF
>TRBD1|NA|TRBV5-1|TRBJ2-1
TGCGCCAGCAGCTTGTCCCGGGACAGAGTATACAATGAGCAGTTCTTC
CASSLSRDRVYNEQFF
>TRBD1|NA|TRBV29-1|TRBJ1-2
TGCAGCGTTGAAGATTGGACAGGGTTGAGTACTAACTATGGCTACACCTTC
CSVEDWTGLSTNYGYTF
>TRBD1|NA|TRBV5-6|TRBJ2-7
TGTGCCAGCAGCTGGGGACAGTACGAGCAGTACTTC
CASSWGQYEQYF
>TRBD1|NA|TRBV5-1|TRBJ1-1
TGCGCCAGCAGCATTGCACAGGGGGCCGGCACTGAAGCTTTCTTT
CASSIAQGAGTEAFF
>NA|NA|TRBV18|TRBJ1-5
TGTGCCAGCTCACCCTCCGTCGGGAATCAGCCCCAGCATTTT
CASSPSVGNQPQHF
>NA|NA|TRBV4-3|TRBJ1-1
TGCGCCAGCAGCCAAGATTTAGAGAACACTGAAGCTTTCTTT
CASSQDLENTEAFF
>TRBD2|NA|TRBV5-1|TRBJ2-7
TGCGCCAGCAGCTTGGGGGAGGGGTTCGAGCAGTACTTC
CASSLGEGFEQYF
>TRBD1|NA|TRBV27|TRBJ2-7
TGTGCCAGCAGTCGCGGGACAGGGCCCTACGAGCAGTACTTC
CASSRGTGPYEQYF
>NA|NA|TRBV6-5|TRBJ1-5
TGTGCCAGCACCGACGGGGGTCCGCAGCCCCAGCATTTT
CASTDGGPQPQHF
>NA|NA|TRBV6-5|TRBJ2-7
TGTGCCAGCAGTTACTCCAGGGGACTCTACTACGAGCAGTACTTC
CASSYSRGLYYEQYF
>TRBD2|NA|TRBV19|TRBJ2-5
TGTGCCAGTAGTCCCCGACTAGCGGGAGCGGGGGAGACCCAGTACTTC
CASSPRLAGAGETQYF
>TRBD1|NA|TRBV9|TRBJ2-7
TGTGCCAGCAGCACGGACAGGGGGGTCTACGAGCAGTACTTC
CASSTDRGVYEQYF
>NA|NA|TRBV10-3|TRBJ1-1
TGTGCCATCAGCCCCGGCCTCATGAACACTGAAGCTTTCTTT
CAISPGLMNTEAFF
>NA|NA|TRBV6-1|TRBJ2-3
TGTGCCAGCAGTGATCGGACGGATCGCACAGATACGCAGTATTTT
CASSDRTDRTDTQYF
>NA|NA|TRBV27|TRBJ1-1
TGTGCCAGCAGTTTGGGCAGGCCGCTCACTGAAGCTTTCTTT
CASSLGRPLTEAFF
>TRBD2|NA|TRBV25-1|TRBJ2-1
TGTGCCACCTACGGACTAGCGGGAGCGGGCTCCTACAATGAGCAGTTCTTC
CATYGLAGAGSYNEQFF